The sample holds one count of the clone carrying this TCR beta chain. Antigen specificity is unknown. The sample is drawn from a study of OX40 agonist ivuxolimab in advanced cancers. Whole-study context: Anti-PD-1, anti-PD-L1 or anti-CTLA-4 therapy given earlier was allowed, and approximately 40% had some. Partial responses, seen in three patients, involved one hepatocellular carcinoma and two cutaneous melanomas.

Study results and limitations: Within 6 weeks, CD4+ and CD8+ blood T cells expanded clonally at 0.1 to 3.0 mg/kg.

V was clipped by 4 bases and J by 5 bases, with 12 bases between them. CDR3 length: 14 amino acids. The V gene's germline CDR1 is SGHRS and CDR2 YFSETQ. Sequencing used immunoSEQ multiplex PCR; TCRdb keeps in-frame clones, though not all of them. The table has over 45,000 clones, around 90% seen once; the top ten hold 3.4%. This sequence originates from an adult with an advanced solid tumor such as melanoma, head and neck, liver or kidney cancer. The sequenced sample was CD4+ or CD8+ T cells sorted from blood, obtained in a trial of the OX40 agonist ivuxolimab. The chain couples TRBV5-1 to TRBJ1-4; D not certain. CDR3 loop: CASSTDGGNEKLFF. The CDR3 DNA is TGCGCCAGCAGCACCGACGGAGGGAATGAAAAACTGTTTTTT.